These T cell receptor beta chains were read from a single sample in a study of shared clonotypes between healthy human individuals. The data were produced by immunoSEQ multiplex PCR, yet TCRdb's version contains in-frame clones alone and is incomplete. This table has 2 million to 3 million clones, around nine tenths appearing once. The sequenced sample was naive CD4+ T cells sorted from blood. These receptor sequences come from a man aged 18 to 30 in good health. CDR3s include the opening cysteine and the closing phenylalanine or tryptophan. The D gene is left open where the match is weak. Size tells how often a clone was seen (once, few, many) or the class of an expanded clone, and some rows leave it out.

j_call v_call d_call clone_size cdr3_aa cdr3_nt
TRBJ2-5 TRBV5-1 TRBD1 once CASSLTGQGGETQYF TGCGCCAGCAGCTTGACGGGACAGGGGGGAGAGACCCAGTACTTC
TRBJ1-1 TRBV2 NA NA CASLRGSANTEAFF TGTGCCAGCCTACGGGGTAGCGCGAACACTGAAGCTTTCTTT
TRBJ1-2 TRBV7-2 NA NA CASSHPGGGYTF TGTGCCAGCAGCCACCCTGGGGGCGGCTACACCTTC
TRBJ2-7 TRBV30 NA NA CAWSAGGLEQYF TGTGCCTGGAGTGCTGGCGGGTTAGAGCAGTACTTC
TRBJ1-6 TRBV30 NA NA CAWNPGQGDSPLHF TGTGCCTGGAATCCAGGGCAGGGTGATTCACCCCTCCACTTT
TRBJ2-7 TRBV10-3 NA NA CAISAYGNQEQYF TGTGCCATCAGTGCTTACGGCAATCAAGAGCAGTACTTC
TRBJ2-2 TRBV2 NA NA CASRATSPDTGELFF TGTGCCAGCAGGGCAACTAGTCCTGACACCGGGGAGCTGTTTTTT
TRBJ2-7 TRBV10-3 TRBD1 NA CAIMTGGLAGEQYF TGTGCCATCATGACAGGGGGACTCGCCGGCGAGCAGTACTTC
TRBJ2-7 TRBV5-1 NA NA CASSLNQYEQYF TGCGCCAGCAGCTTAAACCAATACGAGCAGTACTTC
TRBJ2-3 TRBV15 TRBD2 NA CATSSRLAGGTDTQYF TGTGCCACCAGCTCTCGACTAGCGGGAGGCACAGATACGCAGTATTTT
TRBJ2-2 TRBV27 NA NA CASSPPGPSPTGELFF TGTGCCAGCAGTCCACCGGGACCGTCCCCTACCGGGGAGCTGTTTTTT
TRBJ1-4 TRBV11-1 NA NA CASSEGTREKLFF TGTGCCAGCAGCGAGGGGACTCGAGAAAAACTGTTTTTT
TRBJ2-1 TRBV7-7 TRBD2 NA CASSLAGPYNEQFF TGTGCTAGCAGCCTAGCGGGACCCTACAATGAGCAGTTCTTC
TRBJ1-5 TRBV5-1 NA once CASSPGGTQRSNQPQHF TGCGCCAGCAGCCCCGGAGGGACACAACGTAGCAATCAGCCCCAGCATTTT
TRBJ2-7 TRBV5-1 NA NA CATPPVGEQYF TGCGCCACCCCCCCCGTGGGGGAGCAGTACTTC
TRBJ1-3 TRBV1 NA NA CTSSQVAPKFSGNTIYF TGCACCAGCAGCCAAGTAGCGCCCAAATTCTCTGGAAACACCATATATTTT
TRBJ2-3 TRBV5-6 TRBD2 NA CASSFVSGRASTDTQYF TGTGCCAGCAGCTTTGTTAGCGGGAGGGCGTCCACAGATACGCAGTATTTT
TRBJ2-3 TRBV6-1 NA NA CASSEGLGADTQYF TGTGCCAGCAGTGAAGGGTTAGGGGCAGATACGCAGTATTTT
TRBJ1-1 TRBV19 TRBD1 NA CASTGLETGMSEAFF TGTGCCAGTACAGGGTTAGAGACAGGGATGTCTGAAGCTTTCTTT
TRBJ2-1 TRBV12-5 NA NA CASGLVSSNEQFF TGTGCTAGTGGTTTGGTATCTAGCAATGAGCAGTTCTTC
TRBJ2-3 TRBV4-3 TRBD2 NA CASSQGPSGSPDTQYF TGCGCCAGCAGCCAAGGGCCCAGCGGGAGCCCAGATACGCAGTATTTT
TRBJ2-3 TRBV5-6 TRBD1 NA CASSFAGTGGKDTQYF TGTGCCAGCAGCTTCGCCGGGACAGGGGGCAAAGATACGCAGTATTTT
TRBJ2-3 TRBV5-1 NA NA CASSLTGATDTQYF TGCGCCAGCAGCTTGACAGGAGCCACAGATACGCAGTATTTT
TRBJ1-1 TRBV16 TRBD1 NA CASSGNRGQNTEAFF TGTGCCAGCAGCGGGAACAGGGGGCAAAACACTGAAGCTTTCTTT
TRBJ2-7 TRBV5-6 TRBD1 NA CASSLIMDRNYEQYF TGTGCCAGCAGCTTGATTATGGACAGGAACTACGAGCAGTACTTC
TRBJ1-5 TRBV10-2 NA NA CASSERRANQPQHF TGCGCCAGCAGTGAGCGCAGGGCCAATCAGCCCCAGCATTTT
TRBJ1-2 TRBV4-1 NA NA CASSQARYGYTF TGCGCCAGCAGCCAAGCTCGCTATGGCTACACCTTC
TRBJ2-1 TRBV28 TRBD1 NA CASSPGQGFGNEQFF TGTGCCAGCAGTCCGGGACAGGGGTTCGGAAATGAGCAGTTCTTC
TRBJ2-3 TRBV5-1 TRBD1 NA CASSRTGAYTDTQYF TGCGCCAGCAGCCGGACAGGAGCGTACACAGATACGCAGTATTTT
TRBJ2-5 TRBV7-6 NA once CASSLARQETQYF TGTGCCAGCAGCTTGGCCCGGCAAGAGACCCAGTACTTC
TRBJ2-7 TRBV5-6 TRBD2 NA CASSLAWREASYEQYF TGTGCCAGCAGCTTGGCCTGGCGGGAGGCTTCCTACGAGCAGTACTTC
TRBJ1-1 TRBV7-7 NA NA CASSLRVGTEAFF TGTGCTAGCAGCCTCAGGGTAGGCACTGAAGCTTTCTTT
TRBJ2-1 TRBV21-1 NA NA CASSSPSTSGLGRDEQFF TGTGCCAGCAGCTCACCCTCTACTAGCGGTTTGGGTCGGGATGAGCAGTTCTTC
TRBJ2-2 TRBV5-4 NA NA CASSLGSRTVQAGELFF TGTGCCAGCAGCTTGGGGTCGCGGACAGTTCAGGCCGGGGAGCTGTTTTTT
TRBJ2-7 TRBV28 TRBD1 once CASSSQAQGSIEQYF TGTGCCAGCAGTTCCCAGGCACAGGGGAGTATCGAGCAGTACTTC